This T cell receptor (beta chain) was captured in a study of T cells expressing NK-cell markers (dated by TCRdb to the early 2020s). The study in broad terms: In sorted CD3+CD56+NKG2C+, CD3+CD56+NKG2C- and CD3+CD56-NKG2C+ T-cell subsets from about 8 donors, TCR beta-chain repertoires were profiled. Among the eight sequenced donors, seven were HCMV-seropositive and one was HCMV-seronegative. Randomly selected healthy volunteers, three men and five women, were used as the eight sequenced donors. Libraries were sequenced as 2 x 150 bp reads on Illumina HiSeq 2000/2500, MiSeq or NextSeq.

The investigation overall reported the following: Whether the expanded NKG2C-expressing T cell clones were specific for HCMV antigens was left unclear. For five or six donors, the dominant CD3+CD56+NKG2C+ clonotypes were among the top 10 CD8+ clonotypes and accounted for 1.0-7.0% of CD8+ T cells. Those dominant clonotypes were again the most abundant among CD3+CD56-NKG2C+ cells in several donors, at roughly 28.3-65%.

According to the germline V gene (reference sequence), CDR1 reads SGHNT and CDR2 reads YYREEE. The CDR3, cysteine through phenylalanine, is 15 amino acids long. No nucleotide data were recorded. Reads for this sample came from an Illumina HiSeq 2000. 5'RACE template switching, by which a universal primer site and unique molecular identifiers were added, was used to make TCR beta cDNA libraries. Priming for cDNA synthesis came from the TCR beta constant segment, and two successive PCR amplification steps followed. The published analysis was carried out like this. MIGEC was used to demultiplex reads and group reads by UMI, and MiTCR was used to assemble and quantify clonotypes. To remove erroneous sequences, TCR cDNA sequences were retained only when supported by two or more reads. Downstream repertoire analysis used the tcR package, and clonotypes were matched across fractions by CDR3 nucleotide sequence plus V segment. VDJmatch was used to annotate antigen specificity against VDJdb, with one amino acid substitution allowed in CDR3. TCRdb reprocessed the raw reads; every CDR3 protein sequence is a single record, and DNA is not supplied. The authors' filters were not applied to this entry. The sample's clone listing holds some 150,000 distinct CDR3 sequences. The ten largest account for roughly 12% of the sample.

HCMV serostatus was determined by detecting HCMV-specific IgG in serum with a commercial ELISA kit. Ficoll density gradient centrifugation was used to isolate peripheral blood mononuclear cells from blood. With respect to this clonotype: Its antigen remains undetermined.

This chain joins TRBV5-4 to TRBJ2-1; without DNA, the TCRdb call of TRBD2 cannot be checked. The source material was blood T cells: a sorted CD56 or NKG2C T cell subset, CD4+ or CD8+ T cells, or bulk PBMC T cells (not recorded which). This TCR derives from a man aged 18 to 35 in good health. Donor details come from another sample of the same person, matched by shared clones. The CDR3 region: CASSLAGLGTNEQFF.